A selection of T cell receptor beta chains follows, all from one sample in a study of blood T cell repertoires in COVID-19. Only in-frame clones appear in the TCRdb table, and some are missing; sequencing was by immunoSEQ multiplex PCR. The table has 110,000 or so clones, about 85% seen once; the top ten hold less than 15%. The specimen sequenced was peripheral blood. The receptors stem from a human donor in a cohort sampled during active COVID-19. CDR3s leave out the opening cysteine and the closing phenylalanine or tryptophan. Fields, in order: V gene, CDR3 protein.

>TRBV3-1/TRBV3-2
ASSQTDRNYGYT
>TRBV15
ATSSERGDTQY
>TRBV9
ASSEGGIALNGLT
>TRBV11-2
ASSRQGKGQPQH
>TRBV29-1
SVDPGQGKYGYT
>TRBV28
ASKRGPNTEAF
>TRBV30
AWSRTGSEAF
>TRBV24-1
ATSDWTGAGELF
>TRBV11-2
ASSLGDRRNTEAF
>TRBV3-1/TRBV3-2
ASSQVGGGGSYNEQF
>TRBV4-3
ASSRRLAYEQY
>TRBV7-9
ASSSGQGANSPLH
>TRBV16
ASSQSGTGNNQPQH
>TRBV7-2
ASSGQGSNQPQH
>TRBV6-5
ASIYRTGTSGEQF